The 22 T cell receptor beta chains below were found in one sample sequenced in a study of CD8 T cells in ankylosing spondylitis. TCRdb reanalysed the 5' RACE reads using MiXCR and keeps one entry per CDR3 protein. This sample carries tens of thousands of distinct CDR3 sequences, about a tenth of them seen once, and the ten largest clones take approximately 15%. The sample was blood, either unsorted or a sorted T cell fraction (not recorded which). Every receptor here comes from a male donor with ankylosing spondylitis or in good health (not recorded which).

By proportion, this clonotype is medium-sized. The rearrangement joins TRBV12-3 or TRBV12-4 to TRBJ1-1; the match to TRBD1 covers 7 bases. The junction had 2 bases not matched to a gene; V was cut back by 2 bases and J by 5 bases. The CDR3 consists of 13 residues. Here the CDR3 reads CASSLLGQTEAFF. CDR3 in DNA: TGTGCCAGCAGTTTATTGGGACAGACTGAAGCTTTCTTT.

The chain couples TRBV2 to TRBJ1-2; maybe TRBD1 (5 bases). This CDR3 region has 16 residues. Between the trimmed V and J ends, which lost 3 bases and 0 bases, there was a span of 14 bases. Germline values: CDR1 SNHLY, CDR2 FYNNEI. CDR3 in DNA: TGTGCCAGCAGTGATGGGGTAACGGACACTAACTATGGCTACACCTTC. Its protein is CASSDGVTDTNYGYTF.

The sample holds many counts of this clonotype. The V call is TRBV5-6, the J call TRBJ2-3; 13 bases fit TRBD2. CDR3 size: 15 residues. J was trimmed by 1 base and V by 4 bases; bases with no gene match: 0. Germline V gives CDR1 SGHDT, CDR2 YYEEEE. In DNA form, the CDR3 reads TGTGCCAGCAGCGGACTAGCGGGAGGCACAGATACGCAGTATTTT. Amino acids: CASSGLAGGTDTQYF.

This clonotype occurred once. CDR3 residues: CATSDFQGLAKETQYF. The CDR3, as DNA: TGTGCCACCAGTGATTTTCAAGGACTAGCCAAAGAGACCCAGTACTTC. The rearrangement joins TRBV24-1 to TRBJ2-5, with 8 bases that match TRBD2. Germline V gene lookup returns CDR1 KGHDR and CDR2 SFDVKD. The V segment lost 1 base and the J segment 3 bases; nucleotides outside the gene matches: 6. This CDR3 region has 16 residues.

This clonotype was counted ten times or more. This sequence joins TRBV6-5 and TRBJ2-2; unclear D gene. Germline assignment: CDR1 MNHEY and CDR2 SVGAGI. The CDR3 is 15 amino acids. V was cut by 2 bases and J by 6 bases, with 13 bases left in between. CDR3 nucleotides: TGTGCCAGCAGTTACGACTCCTGGGGTCCCGGGGAGCTGTTTTTT. Protein sequence: CASSYDSWGPGELFF.

The chain is built from TRBV20-1 and TRBJ2-1; perhaps D is TRBD1 or TRBD2 (7 bases each). The V gene's germline CDR1 is DFQATT and CDR2 SNEGSKA (reference sequence). The CDR3 extends over 16 amino acids. This chain's CDR3 is CSFRGGPPGSYNEQFF. The CDR3 coding sequence is TGCAGCTTCAGGGGGGGCCCTCCGGGCTCCTACAATGAGCAGTTCTTC.

This clonotype has a count of ten or more. The chain carries TRBV27 and TRBJ1-6, with D maybe TRBD1 (6 bases). This CDR3 comprises 15 residues. Trimming removed 0 bases from V and 5 bases from J, with 8 bases in between. CDR1 and CDR2 (germline): MNHEY, SMNVEV (reference sequence). This chain's CDR3 is CASSLSGGHNSPLHF. The CDR3, as DNA: TGTGCCAGCAGTTTATCCGGGGGCCATAATTCACCCCTCCACTTT.

The chain recombines TRBV5-6 with TRBJ2-7; 14 nucleotides line up with TRBD2. CDR3 length: 16 residues. V dropped 8 bases and J dropped 0; count of bases not matched to a gene: 7. Germline CDR1 SGHDT, CDR2 YYEEEE. In DNA form, the CDR3 reads TGTGCCAGGAACCGACTAGCGGGAGGGACCTCCTACGAGCAGTACTTC. It yields the protein CARNRLAGGTSYEQYF.

The table lists this clonotype with many counts. The chain couples TRBV21-1 to TRBJ2-4. TRBV21-1 is given as a pseudogene. The CDR3 sequence is 18 residues long. The CDR3 region is CASSKGCQAMLAKNIQYF. CDR3 in DNA: TGTGCCAGCAGCAAAGGTTGTCAGGCAATGCTAGCCAAAAACATTCAGTACTTC.

By its share, this clonotype is medium-sized. The chain combines TRBV13 with TRBJ2-1; D remains unclear. Germline V gene sequence: CDR1 PRHDT, CDR2 FYEKMQ (reference sequence). Trimming removed 0 bases from V and 4 bases from J, with 4 bases in between. The CDR3 is 13 amino acids. The CDR3 DNA reads TGTGCCAGCAGCTTAGGGGAGTACAATGAGCAGTTCTTC. Translated, it gives CASSLGEYNEQFF.

This clonotype came up many times. The gene calls are TRBV12-3 or TRBV12-4 and TRBJ1-2; the D gene is possibly TRBD1 (5 bases). The CDR3 totals 13 residues. The ends were cut back, 4 bases at V and 2 bases at J, with 8 bases in the middle. The CDR3 nucleotides are TGTGCCAGCAGTTCCGGGGGAAACTATGGCTACACCTTC. Amino acid sequence: CASSSGGNYGYTF.

This clonotype came up many times. This CDR3 reads CASSPRRGQGTEAFF. CDR3 in DNA: TGTGCCAGCAGCCCCAGGAGGGGGCAGGGGACTGAAGCTTTCTTT. The chain carries TRBV7-2 and TRBJ1-1; TRBD1 matches 7 bases. Trimming at V came to 5 bases and at J to 5 bases, leaving 11 bases not matched to a gene. The germline gives CDR1 SGHTA, CDR2 FQGNSA. CDR3 length equals 15 residues.

The gene calls are TRBV2 and TRBJ2-3, with a weak D call TRBD2 (6 bases). The CDR3 runs 17 residues. Trimming took 0 bases from V and 6 from J, leaving 19 bases between them. Germline V gene sequence: CDR1 SNHLY, CDR2 FYNNEI. CDR3 sequence reads: CASSEAGLALPLDTQYF. The CDR3 bases are TGTGCCAGCAGTGAAGCGGGCCTAGCGTTACCTCTGGATACGCAGTATTTT.

This clonotype was recorded at least ten times. V is TRBV4-3 and J is TRBJ1-4, with D hard to call. V was cut by 0 bases and J by 4 bases, with 9 bases left in between. CDR1 LGHNA and CDR2 YSLEER come from the germline V gene. The CDR3 contains 15 residues. This CDR3 is CASSQDFAVNEKLFF. The CDR3 DNA reads as TGCGCCAGCAGCCAAGATTTTGCGGTTAATGAAAAACTGTTTTTT.

This clonotype was found many times. CDR3 residues: CSVEGGSPPSYEQYF. The DNA for the CDR3 is TGCAGCGTTGAGGGCGGGAGCCCCCCAAGCTACGAGCAGTACTTC. The chain uses TRBV29-1 and TRBJ2-7; 7 bases are shared with TRBD2. With 3 bases clipped from V and 3 bases from J, the junction kept 11 bases outside the gene matches. This CDR3 is built from 15 residues. Per the germline V gene, CDR1 is SQVTM and CDR2 is ANQGSEA.

The rearrangement links TRBV3-1 to TRBJ1-3, with TRBD1 identical over 7 bases. CDR1 is LGHDT and CDR2 is YNNKEL in the germline V gene (reference sequence). This CDR3 is 15 amino acids long. Trimming took 4 bases from V and 4 from J; bases not matched to a gene: 7. CDR3 in amino acids: CASSRDRARGNTIYF. As DNA, the CDR3 is TGTGCCAGCAGCCGAGACAGGGCGAGAGGAAACACCATATATTTT. Supplemented by reference TRBV3-1 and TRBJ1-3, the full variable domain reads DTAVSQTPKYLVTQMGNDKSIKCEQNLGHDTMYWYKQDSKKFLKIMFSYNNKELIINETVPNRFSPKSPDKAHLNLHINSLELGDSAVYFCASSRDRARGNTIYFGEGSWLTVV.

This clonotype was counted at least ten times. The rearrangement links TRBV15 to TRBJ1-2; D unclear. V lost 0 bases to trimming and J lost 6 bases, with 5 bases between them. CDR1 is LNHNV and CDR2 is YYDKDF in the germline V gene (reference sequence). This CDR3 is built from 12 residues. The CDR3 DNA reads as TGTGCCACCAGCAGAGATCAGAATGGCTACACCTTC. Translating it yields CATSRDQNGYTF.

This clonotype occurred many times. The V gene is TRBV12-3 or TRBV12-4, the J gene TRBJ1-2, with no clear D. The ends were cut back, 6 bases at V and 7 bases at J, with 15 bases in the middle. The CDR3 contains 13 residues. The CDR3 nucleotides are TGTGCCAGCAGCAAGAATACCGGGATTGGCTACACCTTC. This codes for CASSKNTGIGYTF.

V gene TRBV28 combines with J gene TRBJ2-1; D not resolved. Germline lookup yields CDR1 MDHEN and CDR2 SYDVKM. V was cut by 7 bases and J by 4 bases, with 11 bases left in between. The CDR3 is 13 residues long. CDR3 nucleotide sequence: TGTGCCAGCATTGAGGACCGTTACAATGAGCAGTTCTTC. Protein sequence: CASIEDRYNEQFF.

This chain links TRBV5-4 with TRBJ2-3; perhaps TRBD1 as D (5 bases). The V gene lost 4 bases and the J gene lost 0 bases, with 12 bases spanning the gap. CDR3 length: 15 residues. Germline V gives CDR1 SGHNT, CDR2 YYREEE (reference sequence). The CDR3 DNA reads as TGTGCCAGCAGCCCCCTGGGGCCTAGCACAGATACGCAGTATTTT. It codes for CASSPLGPSTDTQYF.

This clonotype was seen at least ten times. The chain joins TRBV27 to TRBJ2-1, with D possibly TRBD2 on 6 matching bases. The germline gives CDR1 MNHEY, CDR2 SMNVEV (reference sequence). This CDR3 contains 13 residues. The V and J ends lost 8 bases and 8 bases respectively, with 16 bases between them. As DNA, the CDR3 is TGTGCCAGCCAGTGGAGGGCGGGCGATGAGCAGTTCTTC. It specifies CASQWRAGDEQFF.

This clonotype was detected ten times or more. The chain couples TRBV6-5 to TRBJ2-6; TRBD1 might be the D (5 bases). Germline CDR1 is MNHEY and CDR2 is SVGAGI. The V and J ends lost 2 bases and 4 bases respectively, with 15 bases between them. The CDR3 spans 17 residues. The CDR3 coding sequence is TGTGCCAGCAGTTACCAGGGTGGCAGTGCCGGGGCCAACGTCCTGACTTTC. Translating gives CASSYQGGSAGANVLTF.